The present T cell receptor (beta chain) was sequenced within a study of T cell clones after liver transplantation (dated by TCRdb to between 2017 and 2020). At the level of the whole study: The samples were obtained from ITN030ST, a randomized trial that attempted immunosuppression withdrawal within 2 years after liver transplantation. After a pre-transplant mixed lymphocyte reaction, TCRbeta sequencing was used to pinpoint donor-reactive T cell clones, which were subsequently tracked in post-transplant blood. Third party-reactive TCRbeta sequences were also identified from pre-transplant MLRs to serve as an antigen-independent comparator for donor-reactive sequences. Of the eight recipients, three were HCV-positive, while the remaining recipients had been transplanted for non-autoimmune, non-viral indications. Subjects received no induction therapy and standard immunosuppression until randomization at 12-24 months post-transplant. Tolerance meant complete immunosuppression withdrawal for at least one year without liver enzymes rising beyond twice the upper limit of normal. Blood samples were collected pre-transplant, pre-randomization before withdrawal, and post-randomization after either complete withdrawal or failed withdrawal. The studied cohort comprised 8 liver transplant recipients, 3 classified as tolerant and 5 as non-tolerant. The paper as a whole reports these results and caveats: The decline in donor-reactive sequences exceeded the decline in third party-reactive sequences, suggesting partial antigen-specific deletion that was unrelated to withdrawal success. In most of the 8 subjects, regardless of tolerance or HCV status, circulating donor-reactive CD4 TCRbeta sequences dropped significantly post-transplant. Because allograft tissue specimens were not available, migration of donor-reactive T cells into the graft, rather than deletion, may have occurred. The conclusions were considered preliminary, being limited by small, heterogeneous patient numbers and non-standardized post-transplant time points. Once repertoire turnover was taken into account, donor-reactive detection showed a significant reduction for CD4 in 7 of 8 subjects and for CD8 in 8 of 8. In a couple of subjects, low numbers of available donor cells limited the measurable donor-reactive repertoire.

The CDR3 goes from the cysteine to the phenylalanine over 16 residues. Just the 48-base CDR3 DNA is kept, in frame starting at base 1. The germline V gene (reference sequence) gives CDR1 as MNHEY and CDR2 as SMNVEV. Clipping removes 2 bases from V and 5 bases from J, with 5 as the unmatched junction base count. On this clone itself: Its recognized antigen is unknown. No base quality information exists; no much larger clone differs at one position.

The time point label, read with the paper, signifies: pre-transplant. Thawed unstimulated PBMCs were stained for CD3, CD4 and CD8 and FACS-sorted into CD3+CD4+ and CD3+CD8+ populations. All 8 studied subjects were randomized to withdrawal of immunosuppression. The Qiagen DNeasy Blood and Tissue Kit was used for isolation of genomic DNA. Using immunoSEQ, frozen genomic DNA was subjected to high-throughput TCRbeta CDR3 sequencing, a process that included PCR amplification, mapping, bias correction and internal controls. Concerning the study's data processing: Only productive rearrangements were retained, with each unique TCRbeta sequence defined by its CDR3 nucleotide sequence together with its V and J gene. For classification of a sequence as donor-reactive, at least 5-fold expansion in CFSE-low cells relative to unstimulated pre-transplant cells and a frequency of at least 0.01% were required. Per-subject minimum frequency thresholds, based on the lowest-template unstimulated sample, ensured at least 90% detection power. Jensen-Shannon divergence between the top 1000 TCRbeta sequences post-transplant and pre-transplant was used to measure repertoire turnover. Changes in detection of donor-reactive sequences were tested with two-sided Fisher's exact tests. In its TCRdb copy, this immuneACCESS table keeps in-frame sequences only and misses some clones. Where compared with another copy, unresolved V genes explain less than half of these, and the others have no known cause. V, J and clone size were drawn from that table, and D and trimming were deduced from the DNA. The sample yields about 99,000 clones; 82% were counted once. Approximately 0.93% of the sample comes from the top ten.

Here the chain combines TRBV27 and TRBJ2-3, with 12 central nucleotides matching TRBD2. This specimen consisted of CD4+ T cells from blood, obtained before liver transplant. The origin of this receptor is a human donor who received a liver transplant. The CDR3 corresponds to CASSLLAGGLRDTQYF. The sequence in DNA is TGTGCCAGCAGTTTACTAGCGGGGGGGCTTAGAGATACGCAGTATTTT.